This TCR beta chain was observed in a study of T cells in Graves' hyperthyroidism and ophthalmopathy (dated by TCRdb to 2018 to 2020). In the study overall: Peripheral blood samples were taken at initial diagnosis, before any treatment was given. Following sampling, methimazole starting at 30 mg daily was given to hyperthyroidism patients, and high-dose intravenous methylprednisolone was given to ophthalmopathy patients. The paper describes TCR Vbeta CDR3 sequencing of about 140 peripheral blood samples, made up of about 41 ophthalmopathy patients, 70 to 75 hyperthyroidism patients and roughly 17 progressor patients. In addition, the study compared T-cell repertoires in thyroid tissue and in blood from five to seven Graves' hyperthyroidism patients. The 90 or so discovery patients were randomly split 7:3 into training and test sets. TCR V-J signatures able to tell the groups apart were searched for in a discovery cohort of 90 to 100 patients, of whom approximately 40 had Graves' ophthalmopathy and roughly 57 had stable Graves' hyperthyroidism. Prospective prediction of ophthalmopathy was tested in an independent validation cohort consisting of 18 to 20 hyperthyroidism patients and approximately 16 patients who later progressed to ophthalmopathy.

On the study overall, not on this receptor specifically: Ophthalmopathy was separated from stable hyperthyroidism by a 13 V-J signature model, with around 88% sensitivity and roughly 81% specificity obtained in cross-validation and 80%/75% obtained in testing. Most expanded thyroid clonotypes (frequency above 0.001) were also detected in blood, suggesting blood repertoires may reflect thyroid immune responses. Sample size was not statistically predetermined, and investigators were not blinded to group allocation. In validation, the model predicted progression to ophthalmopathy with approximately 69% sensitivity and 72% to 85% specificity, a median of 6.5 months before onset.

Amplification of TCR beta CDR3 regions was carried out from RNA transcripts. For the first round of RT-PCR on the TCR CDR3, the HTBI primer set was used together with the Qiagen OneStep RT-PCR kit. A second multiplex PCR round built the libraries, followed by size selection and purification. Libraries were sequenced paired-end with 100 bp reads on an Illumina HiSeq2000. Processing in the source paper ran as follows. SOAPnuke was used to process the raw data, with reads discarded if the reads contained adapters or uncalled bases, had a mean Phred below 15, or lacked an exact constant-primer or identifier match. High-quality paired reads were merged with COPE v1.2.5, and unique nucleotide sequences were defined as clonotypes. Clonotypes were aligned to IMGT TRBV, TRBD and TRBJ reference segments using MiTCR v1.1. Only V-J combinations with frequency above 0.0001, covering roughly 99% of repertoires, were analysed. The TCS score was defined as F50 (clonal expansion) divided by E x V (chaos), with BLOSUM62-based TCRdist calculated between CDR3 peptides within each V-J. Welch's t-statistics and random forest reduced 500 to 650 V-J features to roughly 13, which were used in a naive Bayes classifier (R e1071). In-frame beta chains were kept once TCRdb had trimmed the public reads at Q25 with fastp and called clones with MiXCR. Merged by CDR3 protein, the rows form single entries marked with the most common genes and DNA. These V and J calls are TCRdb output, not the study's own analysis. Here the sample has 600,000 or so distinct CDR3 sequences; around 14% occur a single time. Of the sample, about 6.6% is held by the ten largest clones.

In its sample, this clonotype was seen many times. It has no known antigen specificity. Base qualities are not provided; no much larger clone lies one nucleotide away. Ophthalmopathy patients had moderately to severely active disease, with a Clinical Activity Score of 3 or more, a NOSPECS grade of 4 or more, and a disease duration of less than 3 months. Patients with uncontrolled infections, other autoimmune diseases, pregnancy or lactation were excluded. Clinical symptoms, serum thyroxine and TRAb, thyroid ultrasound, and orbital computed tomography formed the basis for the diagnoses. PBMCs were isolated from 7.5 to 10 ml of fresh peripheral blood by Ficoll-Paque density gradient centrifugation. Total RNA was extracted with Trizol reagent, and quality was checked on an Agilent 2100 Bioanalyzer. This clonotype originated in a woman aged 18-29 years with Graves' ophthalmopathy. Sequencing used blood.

The sequenced DNA is TGCAGCGTTGGCCGTCGAAACACTGAAGCTTTCTTT. Protein translation: CSVGRRNTEAFF. The chain couples TRBV29-1 to TRBJ1-1, with the D gene uncertain. Its CDR3 holds 12 amino acids, cysteine through phenylalanine. Only the CDR3 region is kept as DNA, spanning 36 bases read in frame from base 1. For CDR1 and CDR2, the germline V gene lists SQVTM and ANQGSEA. V is pared back by 4 bases and J by 2 bases, with 8 bases lying between the germline termini. Full variable domain (CDR3 extended with the reference TRBV29-1 and TRBJ1-1 proteins): SAVISQKPSRDICQRGTSLTIQCQVDSQVTMMFWYRQQPGQSLTLIATANQGSEATYESGFVIDKFPISRPNLTFSTLTVSNMSPEDSSIYLCSVGRRNTEAFFGQGTRLTVV.